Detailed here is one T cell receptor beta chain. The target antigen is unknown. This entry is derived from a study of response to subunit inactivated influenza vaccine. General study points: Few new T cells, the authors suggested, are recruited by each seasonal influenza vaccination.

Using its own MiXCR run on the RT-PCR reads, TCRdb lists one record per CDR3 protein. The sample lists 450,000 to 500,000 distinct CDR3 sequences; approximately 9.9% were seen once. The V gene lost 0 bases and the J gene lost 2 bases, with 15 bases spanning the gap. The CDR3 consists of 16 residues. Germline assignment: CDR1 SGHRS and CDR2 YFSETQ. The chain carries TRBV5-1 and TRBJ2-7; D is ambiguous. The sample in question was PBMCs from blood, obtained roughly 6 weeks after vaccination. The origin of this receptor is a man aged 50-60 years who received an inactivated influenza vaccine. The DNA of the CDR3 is TGCGCCAGCAGCTTGGACAGCGTCACAACCCCCTACGAGCAGTACTTC. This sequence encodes CASSLDSVTTPYEQYF.